This T cell receptor beta chain is from a study of blood T cells in healthy people across ages. General study results and limits: Higher diversity and more naive CD4+ cells were features of long-lived donors, compared to aged donors.

The germline gives CDR1 SGHRS, CDR2 YFSETQ. CDR3 length: 14 residues. About this clonotype itself: Its target is unknown. Mismatch with germline at one junction end may stem from a read error.

A sample-barcoded 5' primer and a J-beta primer mix were used in a second PCR of about 6 to 12 cycles. Every single cDNA molecule received a tag from a template-switch adaptor with 12 random nucleotides. Sequencing yielded, for each sample, at least 2.5 million paired-end reads carrying CDR3. Each CDR3 protein gets one entry after TCRdb re-called the 5' RACE reads with MiXCR. This table has hundreds of thousands of distinct CDR3 sequences, around 21% appearing once. The sample comprised blood. V gene TRBV5-1 combines with J gene TRBJ2-1; 8 nucleotides align to TRBD2. The TCR originated in a man in his 70s in good health. The CDR3 DNA follows: TGCGCCAGCAGCGCCATAGCGGGGTACAATGAGCGGTTCTTC. This encodes CASSAIAGYNERFF.